Detailed here is one T cell receptor beta chain. Deletions cut 5 bases from V and 5 bases from J, with 10 bases between. This CDR3 has 11 amino acids. Per the germline V gene, CDR1 is GTSNPN and CDR2 is SVGIG (reference sequence). The data originate from a study of technical replicates of blood from a handful of donors. Profiled with immunoSEQ multiplex PCR; TCRdb holds only in-frame clones, not every one. This sample has more than 65,000 clones, with 90% to 95% found just once. The TCR comes from a human donor in good health. Sequencing was carried out using T cells isolated from PBMCs. The rearrangement links TRBV30 to TRBJ2-7; TRBD2 is a possible D gene (6 bases). As DNA, the CDR3 is TGTGCCTGGTCCGGGGGTAACGAGCAGTACTTC. Its protein is CAWSGGNEQYF.